This T cell receptor beta chain stems from a study of T-cell memory formation after mild COVID-19. In TCRdb, the 5' RACE reads were re-called with MiXCR into one record per CDR3 protein. Among about 170,000 distinct CDR3 sequences listed, 13% were seen once. V lost 6 bases and J lost 0, with 7 bases in between. CDR1 and CDR2 from the germline V gene are SGHRS and YFSETQ. The CDR3 has 14 residues. V and J are TRBV5-1 and TRBJ2-6; D gene ambiguous. The specimen was PBMCs or a T cell subset sorted from them (not recorded which). This clonotype was obtained from a young man who had mild COVID-19 (a few samples of this study predate the infection). Cell type and time point are not known. This CDR3 reads CASTESSGANVLTF. In nucleotides, the CDR3 is TGCGCCAGCACCGAATCCTCTGGGGCCAACGTCCTGACTTTC.